This T cell receptor (beta chain) comes out of a study of shared clonotypes between healthy human individuals (dated by TCRdb to the early 2020s). Turning to the overall study: Two women and a few men aged 18 to 49 years were included in the cohort. To estimate repertoire size and how much clonotype sharing occurs between individuals, the study deeply sequenced the blood TCR repertoires of about five healthy adults. To increase sequencing depth and limit assay-specific biases, different laboratories used diverse techniques to prepare libraries and sequence TCR repertoires. Leukapheresis yielded between about 0.8 and 8.9 billion PBMCs per donor. Here is what the overall study found, with its caveats: Pairwise subsampling indicated that sequencing depth was expected to affect the degree of clonotype sharing among donors. Sampling was restricted to blood, and TCR repertoires in tissues likely differ from the TCR repertoires found in blood. The small number of donors limited the genetic and exposure-history diversity represented.

Details on this clone: This receptor's antigen is unknown. No base-level quality is on record; no much larger clone is a single base apart.

Healthy HIV-negative adults with no recently reported acute infections or vaccinations were included as donors. All donors were Caucasian adults living in Nashville, Tennessee, USA. In the unsorted samples, 85 million to 100 million PBMCs were counted, and genomic DNA was extracted using the QIAamp DNA Blood Mini kit. Blood was obtained by leukapheresis, after which PBMCs were separated by Ficoll-Histopaque density gradient centrifugation and cryopreserved in liquid nitrogen vapor phase. Using the deep immunoSEQ assay, multiplex PCR amplified TCR CDR3 regions from genomic DNA. For each cell subset, the extracted genomic DNA was distributed evenly across all wells of several immunoSEQ 96-well plates, and each plate served as one replicate. For unsorted PBMC, approximately 0.3 ug genomic DNA, equal to approximately 30,000 T cell genomes, was loaded into each replicate PCR. Genomic DNA from unsorted PBMC was sequenced over ten immunoSEQ deep assay plates. Purified libraries were measured with a Qubit 3.0 fluorometer, size-checked on a Bioanalyzer 2100, and measured again with the KAPA Library Quantification kit. A separate single-read 150-cycle Illumina NextSeq 550 flow cell was used to sequence each immunoSEQ 96-well plate. Per the authors' processing: Because the immunoSEQ output held only junctional sequences and lacked quality scores, the filtering could not match the filtering applied to full-length reads. Sequences were annotated with PyIR, a Python wrapper for IgBLAST v1.9, using IMGT germline references to assign V/J genes and CDR3. Any read was removed if the V/J assignment was weak (E-value above 1e-6), the CDR3 was missing, or the read contained stop codons, out-of-frame junctions, or ambiguous translated residues. A V3J clonotype was defined by an identical inferred V gene, J gene, and CDR3 amino acid sequence. To compute the percentage overlap between repertoires, the number of shared unique clonotypes was divided by the size of the smaller repertoire. Repertoire richness was assessed with RTK rarefaction, the Chao1 estimator, and Recon v2.1 estimates of unobserved clonotypes. TCRdb provides this immuneACCESS table in a form limited to in-frame rearrangements. Some clones are lacking; in checked studies, under half of them reflect an unresolved V gene, and why the rest are absent is not known. V and J calls and clone size follow that table, whereas D and trimming were derived from the DNA. In all, the sample holds hundreds of thousands of clones, and roughly three quarters of those were seen once. Roughly 13% of the sample rests with the top ten.

Material: PBMCs. The receptor was derived from a woman aged 40 to 49 in good health. Some clones in this sample may be carry-over from other donors' samples.

The CDR3 has the sequence CASSPTRRTYEQYF. The nucleotide sequence reads TGTGCCAGCAGCCCCACAAGGCGGACCTACGAGCAGTACTTC. The rearrangement combines TRBV7-8 with TRBJ2-7; there is no confident call for the D gene. Measured from the cysteine to the phenylalanine, the CDR3 is 14 residues long. The DNA shown is the 42-base CDR3, in frame from base 1. CDR1 and CDR2, looked up from the germline V gene, are SGHVS and FQNEAQ. V was cut back by 5 bases and J by 2 bases, leaving a gap of 13 bases between them.